The 16 T cell receptor beta chains below were found in one sample sequenced in a study of T cell changes during pregnancy in multiple sclerosis. Using immunoSEQ multiplex PCR, the repertoire was profiled, and TCRdb retains in-frame clones only, with some absent. The sample holds 60,000 to 90,000 clones; around 91% are singletons and the top ten take 1.5% to 2%. The sequencing used peripheral blood, collected before pregnancy. These receptors were taken from a female donor with multiple sclerosis, enrolled in a pregnancy study.

The chain has TRBV5-1 and TRBJ1-1, with TRBD1 as a possible D gene (5 bases). Germline V gene lookup returns CDR1 SGHRS and CDR2 YFSETQ. This CDR3 region has 15 residues. Trimming shortened V by 2 bases and J by 1 base, and 12 bases separated the two germline ends. CDR3 loop: CASSFGAWENTEAFF. As DNA, the CDR3 is TGCGCCAGCAGCTTTGGGGCCTGGGAGAACACTGAAGCTTTCTTT. Full variable domain (rest looked up from reference TRBV5-1 and TRBJ1-1): KAGVTQTPRYLIKTRGQQVTLSCSPISGHRSVSWYQQTPGQGLQFLFEYFSETQRNKGNFPGRFSGRQFSNSRSEMNVSTLELGDSALYLCASSFGAWENTEAFFGQGTRLTVV.

This clone has only one observation. V and J are TRBV30 and TRBJ1-1; TRBD1 might be the D (5 bases). The CDR3 has 13 amino acids. The germline V gene encodes CDR1 GTSNPN and CDR2 SVGIG (reference sequence). V was trimmed by 6 bases and J by 4 bases, leaving 15 bases between them. The CDR3 DNA reads as TGTGCCTGCCTGATGGGGGGGGTCACTGAAGCTTTCTTT. As protein: CACLMGGVTEAFF.

V and J are TRBV27 and TRBJ1-4, with 10 bases identical to TRBD1. J lost 8 bases, V lost 4 bases, and 4 bases had no gene match. Germline loops: CDR1 MNHEY, CDR2 SMNVEV (reference sequence). The CDR3 sequence is 14 residues long. CDR3 nucleotide sequence: TGTGCCAGCAGTTCAGGGACAGGGGACGAAAAACTGTTTTTT. This gives the protein CASSSGTGDEKLFF.

The chain carries TRBV25-1 and TRBJ1-2, with 9 bases lining up with TRBD1. V trimming: 3 bases; J trimming: 7 bases; junction bases outside the gene matches: 9. The CDR3 is 15 residues long. Germline V gene data show CDR1 as MGHDK and CDR2 as SYGVNS. The CDR3 bases are TGTGCCAGCAGTGACTTGGACAGGGGCTTTGGTGGCTACACCTTC. As protein: CASSDLDRGFGGYTF.

This clone was counted once. This chain uses TRBV7-3 with TRBJ1-2; D not resolved. The CDR3 is 13 residues long. V gave up 5 bases and J gave up 8 bases, with 15 bases separating them. Germline V gene data show CDR1 as SGHTA and CDR2 as FQGTGA. Here the CDR3 DNA reads TGTGCCAGCAGCATGGATAGGAGGAGCGGCTACACCTTC. This gives the protein CASSMDRRSGYTF.

This chain uses TRBV30 with TRBJ1-3, with a possible D match to TRBD1 (6 bases). CDR1 is GTSNPN, CDR2 SVGIG, per germline (reference sequence). The CDR3 spans 14 residues. Deletions cut 0 bases from V and 4 bases from J, with 10 bases between. In nucleotides, the CDR3 is TGTGCCTGGAGTGTACAGGGCGGAGGAAACACCATATATTTT. It encodes CAWSVQGGGNTIYF.

This clone has only one observation. At one end the junction does not follow the germline gene, possibly because of a read error. V usage is TRBV6-5 and J usage is TRBJ2-1, with TRBD1 matching 7 bases. The CDR3 runs to 13 residues. Germline V CDR1 and CDR2: MNHEY, SVGAGI. The CDR3 DNA follows: TGTGCCAGCAGCCACCACCCCAGACAGGGTGCGCTCTTC. Protein product: CASSHHPRQGALF.

V usage is TRBV28 and J usage is TRBJ2-7; 10 bases fit TRBD1. The CDR3 is made up of 15 amino acids. CDR1 is MDHEN, CDR2 SYDVKM, per germline. V gave up 2 bases and J gave up 3 bases; unmatched junction bases: 4. The CDR3 sequence is CASSLGWDRGYEQYF. The CDR3 coding sequence is TGTGCCAGCAGTTTAGGTTGGGACAGGGGCTACGAGCAGTACTTC.

J is TRBJ1-6 and V is TRBV6-1, with D uncertain. Germline V gives CDR1 MNHNS, CDR2 SASEGT. Trimming shortened V by 2 bases and J by 10 bases, and 12 bases separated the two germline ends. The length of the CDR3 is 14 residues. This CDR3 is CASSERQENSPLHF. The CDR3 DNA sequence: TGTGCCAGCAGTGAACGGCAGGAAAACTCACCCCTCCACTTT.

The rearrangement uses TRBV5-1 and TRBJ1-6; maybe TRBD1 (5 bases). The CDR3 has 15 residues. The germline V gene encodes CDR1 SGHRS and CDR2 YFSETQ. Between the trimmed V and J ends, which lost 0 bases and 9 bases, there was a span of 13 bases. This chain's CDR3 is CASSLGSAQGSPLHF. In nucleotides, the CDR3 is TGCGCCAGCAGCTTGGGGTCTGCGCAGGGTTCACCCCTCCACTTT.

The genes are TRBV7-9 and TRBJ2-5; the match to TRBD1 covers 10 bases. CDR1 and CDR2 from the germline V gene are SEHNR and FQNEAQ (reference sequence). This CDR3 spans 14 amino acids. V shed 5 bases, J shed 5 bases, and the junction held 5 bases outside the gene matches. The CDR3 DNA reads as TGTGCCAGCAGCGAAAGGACAGGGGGGGAGACCCAGTACTTC. Encoded protein: CASSERTGGETQYF.

The rearrangement links TRBV19 to TRBJ1-2, with unresolved D. Per germline, CDR1 LNHDA and CDR2 SQIVND (reference sequence). The CDR3 is 14 amino acids. The V end lost 3 bases, the J end lost 4 bases, and 12 bases lay between the germline ends. CDR3 sequence (DNA): TGTGCCAGTAGTATCGGGTTTTCGGCCTATGGCTACACCTTC. Residues: CASSIGFSAYGYTF.

The chain couples TRBV7-9 to TRBJ1-4; D is ambiguous. V was shortened by 0 bases and J by 8 bases, with 7 bases between the two germline ends. The CDR3 covers 13 residues. The V gene's germline CDR1 is SEHNR and CDR2 FQNEAQ (reference sequence). The CDR3: CASSLAVGEKLFF. CDR3 in DNA: TGTGCCAGCAGCTTAGCGGTCGGGGAAAAACTGTTTTTT. Looking up the rest from reference TRBV7-9 and TRBJ1-4 gives the full variable domain: DTGVSQNPRHKITKRGQNVTFRCDPISEHNRLYWYRQTLGQGPEFLTYFQNEAQLEKSRLLSDRFSAERPKGSFSTLEIQRTEQGDSAMYLCASSLAVGEKLFFGSGTQLSVL.

The chain links TRBV2 to TRBJ1-3; maybe TRBD1 (5 bases). Trimming took off 4 bases at V and 0 bases at J, with 13 bases between the two ends. The CDR3 consists of 16 residues. Germline values: CDR1 SNHLY, CDR2 FYNNEI. The CDR3 DNA follows: TGTGCCAGCAGTGCAACCGGGACTGCCTCTGGAAACACCATATATTTT. Encoded protein: CASSATGTASGNTIYF.

This clone was recorded only once. The chain has TRBV7-2 and TRBJ2-5; 15 bases fit TRBD2. V trimming: 5 bases; J trimming: 3 bases; junction bases outside the gene matches: 4. The germline V gene has CDR1 SGHTA and CDR2 FQGNSA. The CDR3 has 16 residues. CDR3 loop: CASSTGLAGGEETQYF. CDR3 nucleotides: TGTGCCAGCAGCACGGGACTAGCGGGGGGCGAAGAGACCCAGTACTTC.

This chain links TRBV4-2 with TRBJ2-3; 7 bases are shared with TRBD2. The CDR3 totals 16 residues. From germline, CDR1 is LGHNA and CDR2 YNFKEQ. The ends lost 3 bases at V and 1 base at J; junction bases unmatched: 7. The CDR3 loop reads CASSQSWAGGTDTQYF. CDR3 in DNA: TGTGCCAGCAGCCAGAGTTGGGCGGGGGGCACAGATACGCAGTATTTT.